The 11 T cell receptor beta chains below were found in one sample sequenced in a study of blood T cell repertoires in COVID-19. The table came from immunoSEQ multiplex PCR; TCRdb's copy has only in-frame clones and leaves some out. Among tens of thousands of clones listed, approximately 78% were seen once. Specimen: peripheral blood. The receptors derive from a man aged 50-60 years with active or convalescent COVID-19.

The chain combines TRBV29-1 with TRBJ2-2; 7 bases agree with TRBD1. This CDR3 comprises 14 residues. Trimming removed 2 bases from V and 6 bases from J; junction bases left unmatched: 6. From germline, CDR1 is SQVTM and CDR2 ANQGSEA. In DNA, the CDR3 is TGCAGCGTTGAAAAACAGGGGTCCGCCGGGGAGCTGTTTTTT. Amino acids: CSVEKQGSAGELFF.

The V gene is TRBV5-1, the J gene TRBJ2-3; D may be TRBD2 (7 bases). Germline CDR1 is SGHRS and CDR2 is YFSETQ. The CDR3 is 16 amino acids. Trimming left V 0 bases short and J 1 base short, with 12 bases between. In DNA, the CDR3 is TGCGCCAGCAGCTTGGCACTAGGGGGGGGCACAGATACGCAGTATTTT. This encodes CASSLALGGGTDTQYF.

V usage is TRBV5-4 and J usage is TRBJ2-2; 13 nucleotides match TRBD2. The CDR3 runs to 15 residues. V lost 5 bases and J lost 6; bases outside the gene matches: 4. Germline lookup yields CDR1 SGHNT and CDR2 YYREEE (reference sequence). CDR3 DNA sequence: TGTGCCAGCAGTTCACTAGCGGGGGGGGCCGGGGAGCTGTTTTTT. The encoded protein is CASSSLAGGAGELFF.

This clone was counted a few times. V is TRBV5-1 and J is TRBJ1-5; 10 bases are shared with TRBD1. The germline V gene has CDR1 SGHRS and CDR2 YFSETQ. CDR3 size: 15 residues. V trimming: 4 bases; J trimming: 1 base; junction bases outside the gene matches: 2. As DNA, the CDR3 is TGCGCCAGCAGCGAGGGACAGGGGAGCAATCAGCCCCAGCATTTT. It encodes CASSEGQGSNQPQHF.

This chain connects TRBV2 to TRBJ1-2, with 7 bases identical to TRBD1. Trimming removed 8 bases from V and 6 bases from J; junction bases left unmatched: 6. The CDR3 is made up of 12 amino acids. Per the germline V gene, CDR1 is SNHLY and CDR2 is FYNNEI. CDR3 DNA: TGTGCCAGCGGGGCAGGGGGAAATGGCTACACCTTC. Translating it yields CASGAGGNGYTF.

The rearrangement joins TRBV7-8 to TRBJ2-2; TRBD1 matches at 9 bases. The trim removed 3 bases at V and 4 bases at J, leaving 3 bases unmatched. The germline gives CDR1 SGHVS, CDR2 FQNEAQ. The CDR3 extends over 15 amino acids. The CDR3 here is CASSFTGGFTGELFF. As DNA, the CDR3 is TGTGCCAGCAGCTTTACAGGGGGCTTCACCGGGGAGCTGTTTTTT.

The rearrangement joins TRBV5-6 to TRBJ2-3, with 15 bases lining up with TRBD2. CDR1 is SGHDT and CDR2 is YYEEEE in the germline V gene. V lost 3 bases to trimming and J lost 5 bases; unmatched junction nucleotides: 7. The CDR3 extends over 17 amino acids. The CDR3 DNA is TGTGCCAGCAGCTCGGGACTAGCGGGGGGCGGGTTAGATACGCAGTATTTT. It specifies CASSSGLAGGGLDTQYF. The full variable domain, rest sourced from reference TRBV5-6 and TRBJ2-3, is DAGVTQSPTHLIKTRGQQVTLRCSPKSGHDTVSWYQQALGQGPQFIFQYYEEEERQRGNFPDRFSGHQFPNYSSELNVNALLLGDSALYLCASSSGLAGGGLDTQYFGPGTRLTVL.

The CDR3 nucleotides read TGTGCCAGCAGTCCCTCCGGGGGTTCTGGAAACACCATATATTTT. It specifies CASSPSGGSGNTIYF. This rearrangement joins TRBV2 to TRBJ1-3; D is possibly TRBD1 (5 bases). This CDR3 contains 15 residues. V shed 5 bases and J shed 1 base, with 12 bases lying between them. From germline, CDR1 is SNHLY and CDR2 FYNNEI.

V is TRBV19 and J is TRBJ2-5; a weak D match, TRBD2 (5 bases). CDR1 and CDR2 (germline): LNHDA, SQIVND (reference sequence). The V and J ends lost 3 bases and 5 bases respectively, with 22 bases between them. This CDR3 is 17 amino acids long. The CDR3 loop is CASSMVASGLDKETQYF. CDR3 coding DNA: TGTGCCAGTAGTATGGTGGCGAGCGGTCTAGATAAGGAGACCCAGTACTTC.

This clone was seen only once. This CDR3 is CASSEDGGETQYF. CDR3 nucleotides: TGTGCCAGCAGTGAAGACGGGGGAGAGACCCAGTACTTC. The chain has TRBV2 and TRBJ2-5, with D maybe TRBD2 (6 bases). Per germline, CDR1 SNHLY and CDR2 FYNNEI. The CDR3 has 13 amino acids. V was cut by 1 base and J by 4 bases, with 7 bases left in between.

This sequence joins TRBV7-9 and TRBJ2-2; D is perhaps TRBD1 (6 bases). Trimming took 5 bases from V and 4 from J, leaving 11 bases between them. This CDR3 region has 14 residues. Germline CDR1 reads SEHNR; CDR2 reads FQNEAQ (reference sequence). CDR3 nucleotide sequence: TGTGCCAGCAGCCTACAGGGTTTCACCGGGGAGCTGTTTTTT. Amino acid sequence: CASSLQGFTGELFF.